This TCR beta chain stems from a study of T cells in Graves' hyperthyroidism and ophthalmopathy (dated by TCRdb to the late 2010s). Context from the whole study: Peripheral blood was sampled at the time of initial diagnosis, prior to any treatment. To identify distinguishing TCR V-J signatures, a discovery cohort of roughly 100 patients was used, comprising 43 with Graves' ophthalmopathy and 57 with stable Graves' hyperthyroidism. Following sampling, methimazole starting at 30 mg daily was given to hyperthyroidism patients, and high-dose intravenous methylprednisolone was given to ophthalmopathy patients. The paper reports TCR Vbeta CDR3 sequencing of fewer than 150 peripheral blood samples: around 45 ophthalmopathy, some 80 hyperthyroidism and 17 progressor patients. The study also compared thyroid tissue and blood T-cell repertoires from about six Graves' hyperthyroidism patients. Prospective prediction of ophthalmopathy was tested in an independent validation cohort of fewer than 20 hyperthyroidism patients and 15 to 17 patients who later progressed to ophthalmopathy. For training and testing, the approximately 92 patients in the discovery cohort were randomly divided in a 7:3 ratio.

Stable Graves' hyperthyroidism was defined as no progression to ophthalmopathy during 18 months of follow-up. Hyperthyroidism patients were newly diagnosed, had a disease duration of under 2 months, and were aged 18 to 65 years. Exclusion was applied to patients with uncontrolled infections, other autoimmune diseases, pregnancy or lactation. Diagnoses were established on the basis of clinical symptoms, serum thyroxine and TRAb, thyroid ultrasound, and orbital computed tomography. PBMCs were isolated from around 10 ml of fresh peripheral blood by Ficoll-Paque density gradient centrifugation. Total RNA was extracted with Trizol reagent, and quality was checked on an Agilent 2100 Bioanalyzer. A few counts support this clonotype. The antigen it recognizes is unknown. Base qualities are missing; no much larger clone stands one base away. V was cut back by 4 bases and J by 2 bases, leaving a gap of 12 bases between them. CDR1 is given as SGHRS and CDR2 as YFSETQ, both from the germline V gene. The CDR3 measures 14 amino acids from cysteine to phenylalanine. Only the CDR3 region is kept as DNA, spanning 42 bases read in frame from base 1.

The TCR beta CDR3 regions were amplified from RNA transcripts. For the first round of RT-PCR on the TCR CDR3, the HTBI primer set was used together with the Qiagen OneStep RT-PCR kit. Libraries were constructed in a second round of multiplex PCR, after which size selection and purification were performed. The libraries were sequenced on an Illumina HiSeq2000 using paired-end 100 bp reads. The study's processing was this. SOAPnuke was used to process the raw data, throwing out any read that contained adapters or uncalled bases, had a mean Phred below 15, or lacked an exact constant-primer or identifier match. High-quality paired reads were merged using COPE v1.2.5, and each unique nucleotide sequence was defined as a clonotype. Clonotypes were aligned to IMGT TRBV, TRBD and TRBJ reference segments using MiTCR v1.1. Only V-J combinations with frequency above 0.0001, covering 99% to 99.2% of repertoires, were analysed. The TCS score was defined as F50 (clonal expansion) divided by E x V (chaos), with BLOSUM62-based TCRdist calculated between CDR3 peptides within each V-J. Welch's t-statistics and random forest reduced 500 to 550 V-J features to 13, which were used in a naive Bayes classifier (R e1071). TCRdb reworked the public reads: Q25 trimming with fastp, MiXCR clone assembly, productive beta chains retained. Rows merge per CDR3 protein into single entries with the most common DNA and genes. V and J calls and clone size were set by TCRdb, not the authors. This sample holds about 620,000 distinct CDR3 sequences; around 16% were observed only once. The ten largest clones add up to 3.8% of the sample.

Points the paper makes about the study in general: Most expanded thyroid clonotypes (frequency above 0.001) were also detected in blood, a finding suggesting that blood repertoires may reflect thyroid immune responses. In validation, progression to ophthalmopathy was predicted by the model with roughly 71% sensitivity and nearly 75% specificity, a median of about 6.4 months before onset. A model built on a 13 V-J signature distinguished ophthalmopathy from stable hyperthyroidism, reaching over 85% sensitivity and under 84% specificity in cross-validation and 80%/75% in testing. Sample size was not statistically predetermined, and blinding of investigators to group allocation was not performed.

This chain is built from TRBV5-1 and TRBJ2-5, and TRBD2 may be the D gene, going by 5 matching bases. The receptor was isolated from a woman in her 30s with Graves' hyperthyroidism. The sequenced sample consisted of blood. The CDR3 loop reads CASSLGAKQETQYF. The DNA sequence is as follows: TGCGCCAGCAGCCTGGGAGCGAAACAAGAGACCCAGTACTTC.